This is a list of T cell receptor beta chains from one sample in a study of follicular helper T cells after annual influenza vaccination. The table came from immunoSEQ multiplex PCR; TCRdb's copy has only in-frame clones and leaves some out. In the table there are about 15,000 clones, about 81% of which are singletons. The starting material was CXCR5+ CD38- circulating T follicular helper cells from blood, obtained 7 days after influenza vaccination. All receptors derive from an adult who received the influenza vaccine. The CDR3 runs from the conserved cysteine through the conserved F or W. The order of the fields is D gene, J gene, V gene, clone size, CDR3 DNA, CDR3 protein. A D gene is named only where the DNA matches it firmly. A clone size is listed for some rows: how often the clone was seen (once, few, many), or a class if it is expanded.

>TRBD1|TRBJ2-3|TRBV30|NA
TGTGCCTGGACCCTGACAGGGAGCACAGATACGCAGTATTTT
CAWTLTGSTDTQYF
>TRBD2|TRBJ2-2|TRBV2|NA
TGTGCCAGCAGTAAGGGGCCAGGGGGACTAGCGACGAACACCGGGGAGCTGTTTTTT
CASSKGPGGLATNTGELFF
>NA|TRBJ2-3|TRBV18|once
TGTGCCAGCTCCTGGAGGCCCCACACAGATACGCAGTATTTT
CASSWRPHTDTQYF
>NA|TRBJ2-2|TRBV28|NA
TGTGCCAGCAGTTCCCCGGCAGGGTCGAACACCGGGGAGCTGTTTTTT
CASSSPAGSNTGELFF
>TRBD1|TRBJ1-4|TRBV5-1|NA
TGCGCCAGCAGCTTGAACCCGGGACAGGGAAGCGAAAAACTGTTTTTT
CASSLNPGQGSEKLFF
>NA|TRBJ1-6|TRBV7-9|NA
TGTGCCAGCAGCGGTCGCGAGGATTCACCCCTCCACTTT
CASSGREDSPLHF
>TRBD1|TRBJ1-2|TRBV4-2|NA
TGTGCCAGCAGCCAAGTGGGACAGGGGGACTATGGCTACACCTTC
CASSQVGQGDYGYTF
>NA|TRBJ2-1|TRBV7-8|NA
TGTGCCAGCACTAGAGGGGGGGTAAACAATGAGCAGTTCTTC
CASTRGGVNNEQFF
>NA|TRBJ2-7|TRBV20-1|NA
TGCAGTGCTAGCCGAGGCTACGAGCAGTACTTC
CSASRGYEQYF
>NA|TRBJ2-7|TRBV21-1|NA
TGTGCCAGCGGACTAGCGGGAGGTAACGCTTACCACGAGCAGTACTTC
CASGLAGGNAYHEQYF
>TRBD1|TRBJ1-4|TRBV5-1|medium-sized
TGCGCCAGCAGCTTAGAAGGACAGGGGAATGAAAAACTGTTTTTT
CASSLEGQGNEKLFF
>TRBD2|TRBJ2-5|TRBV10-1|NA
TGCGCCAGCCCCCCGGGGCGGGAGTCTCGAGAGCAGTACTTC
CASPPGRESREQYF
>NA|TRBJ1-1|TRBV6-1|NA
TGTGCCAGCAGTGAAGGACAGCACACTGAAGCTTTCTTT
CASSEGQHTEAFF
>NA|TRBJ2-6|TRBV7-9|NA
TGTGCCAGCAGCTCTGTTATTGCTGGGGCCAACGTCCTGACTTTC
CASSSVIAGANVLTF
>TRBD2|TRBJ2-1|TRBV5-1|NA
TGCGCCAGCAGCCTCCGACCGGGACTAGCGGCCTCATCGTTCTTC
CASSLRPGLAASSFF
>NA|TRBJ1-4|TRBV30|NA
TGTGCCTGGAGTTTCAGGGAAAAACTGTTTTTT
CAWSFREKLFF
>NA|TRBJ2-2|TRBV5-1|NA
TGCGCCAGCAGCTTTGGAGGAGTTAACACCGGGGAGCTGTTTTTT
CASSFGGVNTGELFF
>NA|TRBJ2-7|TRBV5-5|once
TGTGCCAGCAGCTTCCAAGATCGGGTCTCCTACGAGCAGTACTTC
CASSFQDRVSYEQYF
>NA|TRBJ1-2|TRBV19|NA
TGTGCCAGTAGTATAACCCGGCGGGGCTACACCTTC
CASSITRRGYTF
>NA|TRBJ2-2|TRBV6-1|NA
TGTGCCACCTGGACTCTCCGAGGGGAGCTGTTTTTT
CATWTLRGELFF
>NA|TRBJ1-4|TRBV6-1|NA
TGTGCCAGCAGTGAAGTCCCAGTCCAGGTGGGTGAAAAACTGTTTTTT
CASSEVPVQVGEKLFF
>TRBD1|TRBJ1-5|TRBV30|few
TGTGCCTGGAGTGTTCGGACAGGGTGGGAGCCCCAGCATTTT
CAWSVRTGWEPQHF
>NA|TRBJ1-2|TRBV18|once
TGTGCCAGCTCACAGGGTAAACAGGGCTATGGCTACACCTTC
CASSQGKQGYGYTF
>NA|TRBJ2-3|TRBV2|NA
TGTGCCAGCAGTGAATTTTCCAGCGGCACAGATACGCAGTATTTT
CASSEFSSGTDTQYF
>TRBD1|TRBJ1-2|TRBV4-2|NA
TGTGCCAGCAGCCAAGAACCCTGGACAGGGCCCGGCTACACCTTC
CASSQEPWTGPGYTF
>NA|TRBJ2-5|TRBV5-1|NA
TGCGCCAGCAGCCTATATAGCGGCTCCATACAAGAGACCCAGTACTTC
CASSLYSGSIQETQYF
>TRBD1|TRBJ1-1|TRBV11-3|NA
TGTGCCAGCAGCGGCGGACAGGGGGCAACTGAAGCTTTCTTT
CASSGGQGATEAFF
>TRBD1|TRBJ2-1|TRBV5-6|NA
TGTGCCAGCAGCCCCCGGGACAGAGGAAACGAGCAGTTCTTC
CASSPRDRGNEQFF
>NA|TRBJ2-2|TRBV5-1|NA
TGCGCCAGCAGCTTGGTGAGCGGCACCGGGGAGCTGTTTTTT
CASSLVSGTGELFF
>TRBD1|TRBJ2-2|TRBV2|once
TGTGCCAGCAGTCACAAGAGACAGGGGGCCACCGGGGAGCTGTTTTTT
CASSHKRQGATGELFF
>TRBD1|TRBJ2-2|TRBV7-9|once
TGTGCCAGCAGCCGTGCTACAGGGGTCGGCACCGGGGAGCTGTTTTTT
CASSRATGVGTGELFF
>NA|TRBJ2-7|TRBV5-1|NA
TGCGCCAGCAGCCACGACAGGCACGAGCAGTACTTC
CASSHDRHEQYF